These 2 T cell receptor beta chains came from one sample sequenced in a study of T cell repertoires in cytomegalovirus infection. These receptors are not linked to any known antigen. TCRdb ran MiXCR on the reads and lists one entry per CDR3 protein. Seen here are 700,000 to 850,000 distinct CDR3 sequences, 30% to 35% observed once, and the top ten hold 9.5% to 15%. Sequencing was performed on cultured CD8+ T cells from PBMCs, taken from culture after CMV antigen stimulation. Source of these receptors: a human donor in good health (CMV status not recorded). Some clones in this sample may be carry-over from other donors' samples.

The CDR3 reads CSALLGSSYNEQFF. The CDR3, as DNA: TGCAGTGCTCTATTAGGTAGCTCCTACAATGAGCAGTTCTTC. The genes are TRBV20-1 and TRBJ2-1; the D is unclear. The CDR3 totals 14 residues. Trimming shortened V by 5 bases and J by 0 bases, and 11 bases separated the two germline ends. The V gene's germline CDR1 is DFQATT and CDR2 SNEGSKA (reference sequence).

The sample holds a few counts of this clonotype. This sequence joins TRBV20-1 and TRBJ1-2; D is ambiguous. This CDR3 contains 11 residues. V was shortened by 3 bases and J by 2 bases, with 4 bases between the two germline ends. The V gene's germline CDR1 is DFQATT and CDR2 SNEGSKA (reference sequence). CDR3 coding DNA: TGCAGTGCTAGGACCAACTATGGCTACACCTTC. Translated: CSARTNYGYTF.